Many counts were recorded for the clone carrying this TCR beta chain. What it recognizes is unknown. Via MiXCR, TCRdb re-called the reads, giving one row per CDR3 protein. The repertoire has 150,000 to 200,000 distinct CDR3 sequences, approximately 19% of them found once; the top ten carry approximately 3%. This sample was taken from a study of T cell repertoires in cytomegalovirus infection. For the study at large: Indicated by public TCR beta signatures were CMV infection and matching HLA type.

Germline assignment: CDR1 SGHTA and CDR2 FQGNSA. V was cut by 3 bases and J by 2 bases, with 13 bases left in between. The CDR3 runs to 15 residues. Study results and caveats: In two of eight donors, the top clonotype was HLA-C-restricted CMV-specific.

Specimen: PBMCs. This sequence originates from a human donor in good health (CMV status not recorded). Some clones in this sample may be carry-over from other donors' samples. The chain employs TRBV7-2 and TRBJ1-2; D perhaps matches TRBD1 (6 bases). The chain's CDR3 is CASSFREGGNYGYTF. The CDR3 DNA is TGTGCCAGCAGCTTCCGGGAGGGGGGCAACTATGGCTACACCTTC.